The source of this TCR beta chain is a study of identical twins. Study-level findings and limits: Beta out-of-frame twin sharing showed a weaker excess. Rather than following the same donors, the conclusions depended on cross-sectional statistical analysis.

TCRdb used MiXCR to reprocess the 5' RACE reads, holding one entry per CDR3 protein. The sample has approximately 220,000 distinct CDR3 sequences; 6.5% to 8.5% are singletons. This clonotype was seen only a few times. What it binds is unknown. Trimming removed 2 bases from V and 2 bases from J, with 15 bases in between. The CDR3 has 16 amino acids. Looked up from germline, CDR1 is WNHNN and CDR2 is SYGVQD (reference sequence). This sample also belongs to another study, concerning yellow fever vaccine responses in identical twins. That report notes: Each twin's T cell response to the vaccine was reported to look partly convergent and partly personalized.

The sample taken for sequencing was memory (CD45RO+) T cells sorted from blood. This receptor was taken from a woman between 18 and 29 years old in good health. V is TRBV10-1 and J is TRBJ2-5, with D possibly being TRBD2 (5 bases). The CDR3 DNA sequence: TGCGCCAGCAGTGAGGGGCACCCTAGGAGGCAAGAGACCCAGTACTTC. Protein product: CASSEGHPRRQETQYF.